A single sample is the source of the 8 T cell receptor beta chains below, sequenced in a study of shared clonotypes between healthy human individuals. Sequencing used immunoSEQ multiplex PCR; TCRdb keeps in-frame clones, though not all of them. The sample holds approximately 500,000 clones, around 79% seen once. Sequenced: PBMCs. Source of these receptors: a woman between 35 and 50 years old in good health. Some clones in this sample may be carry-over from other donors' samples.

The rearrangement uses TRBV4-3 and TRBJ1-5, with a tentative D call TRBD1 (5 bases). This CDR3 comprises 14 residues. V lost 3 bases to trimming and J lost 5 bases, with 11 bases between them. Germline loops: CDR1 LGHNA, CDR2 YSLEER. The CDR3 sequence is CASSHRDLHQPQHF. CDR3 coding DNA: TGCGCCAGCAGCCACCGGGACCTTCATCAGCCCCAGCATTTT.

The gene calls are TRBV7-2 and TRBJ2-3, with 9 bases identical to TRBD2. V lost 7 bases and J lost 2; bases outside the gene matches: 13. This CDR3 is built from 17 residues. Germline lookup yields CDR1 SGHTA and CDR2 FQGNSA. The CDR3 sequence: CASTPVSSGSFTDTQYF. Here the CDR3 DNA reads TGTGCCAGCACCCCCGTCAGTAGCGGGAGCTTCACAGATACGCAGTATTTT.

The V gene is TRBV6-1, the J gene TRBJ2-7; possible D gene TRBD2, 5 bases. There are 15 residues in the CDR3. Deletions cut 4 bases from V and 3 bases from J, with 16 bases between. Germline lookup yields CDR1 MNHNS and CDR2 SASEGT. CDR3 nucleotides: TGTGCCAGCAGTGGGACCGGGGTCAATTACTACGAGCAGTACTTC. Residues: CASSGTGVNYYEQYF.

This clone was detected only once. This rearrangement joins TRBV28 to TRBJ2-7, with D possibly TRBD2 on 5 matching bases. The V end lost 5 bases, the J end lost 3 bases, and 11 bases lay between the germline ends. CDR1 is MDHEN, CDR2 SYDVKM, per germline. The CDR3 runs 13 residues. The CDR3 protein is CASSDRGFYEQYF. CDR3 in DNA: TGTGCCAGCAGTGACCGGGGTTTCTACGAGCAGTACTTC.

Comment on this clone: Other DNA variants within this sample encode the same CDR3. The V gene is TRBV7-9, the J gene TRBJ2-7, with TRBD2 as a possible D gene (6 bases). The germline V gene has CDR1 SEHNR and CDR2 FQNEAQ (reference sequence). The length of the CDR3 is 13 residues. With 0 bases removed from V and 7 bases from J, the gap between germline ends came to 10 bases. The CDR3 sequence: CASSLAGGGEQYF. CDR3 sequence (DNA): TGTGCCAGCAGCTTAGCGGGAGGCGGGGAGCAGTACTTC.

This clone was seen only a few times. The V and J genes are TRBV15 and TRBJ1-4; possibly TRBD1 for D (6 bases). The V and J ends lost 11 bases and 7 bases respectively, with 14 bases between them. Germline V gives CDR1 LNHNV, CDR2 YYDKDF (reference sequence). This CDR3 comprises 12 residues. The CDR3 spells CASARGSEKLFF. DNA for the CDR3: TGTGCCTCCGCCAGGGGAAGTGAAAAACTGTTTTTT.

The V gene is TRBV10-1, the J gene TRBJ2-3, with D tentatively TRBD2 (5 bases). Trimming pared 8 bases from V and 3 bases from J, leaving 18 bases between. The CDR3 totals 15 residues. Germline V gives CDR1 WNHNN, CDR2 SYGVQD (reference sequence). For the CDR3, the DNA is TGCGCCAGCTCAGCGGCTAGCTTTTGGACAGATACGCAGTATTTT. Protein: CASSAASFWTDTQYF.

This rearrangement joins TRBV5-4 to TRBJ2-3, with TRBD1 matching 7 bases. CDR3 length: 13 residues. The germline CDR1 and CDR2 sequences are SGHNT and YYREEE (reference sequence). The trim removed 4 bases at V and 3 bases at J, leaving 2 bases unmatched. CDR3 in amino acids: CASSGGQTDTQYF. The CDR3, as DNA: TGTGCCAGCAGCGGGGGACAGACAGATACGCAGTATTTT.